Following are 16 T cell receptor beta chains from one sample sequenced in a study of blood T cell repertoires in COVID-19. TCRdb keeps only in-frame clones here, not all; method: immunoSEQ multiplex PCR. There are approximately 80,000 clones in the sample; about 88% occur only once, and over 5% lies in the top ten. Input material: peripheral blood. The receptors here all came from a man in his forties with acute or convalescent COVID-19.

The chain employs TRBV6-5 and TRBJ2-1, with a possible D match to TRBD2 (5 bases). Trimming left V 0 bases short and J 7 bases short, with 13 bases between. Germline V CDR1 and CDR2: MNHEY, SVGAGI. The CDR3 extends over 15 amino acids. The CDR3 bases are TGTGCCAGCAGTTACTCGACGGGAAGGGTGAATGAGCAGTTCTTC. It translates to CASSYSTGRVNEQFF.

V is TRBV5-1 and J is TRBJ1-1; TRBD1 matches 7 bases. Germline V gene sequence: CDR1 SGHRS, CDR2 YFSETQ. The CDR3 has 15 amino acids. V lost 3 bases to trimming and J lost 1 base; unmatched junction nucleotides: 6. As DNA, the CDR3 is TGCGCCAGCAGCTCGGGAGGGACAGCGAACACTGAAGCTTTCTTT. It yields the protein CASSSGGTANTEAFF. The entire variable domain, with the rest obtained from reference TRBV5-1 and TRBJ1-1, is as follows: KAGVTQTPRYLIKTRGQQVTLSCSPISGHRSVSWYQQTPGQGLQFLFEYFSETQRNKGNFPGRFSGRQFSNSRSEMNVSTLELGDSALYLCASSSGGTANTEAFFGQGTRLTVV.

The chain employs TRBV29-1 and TRBJ2-2; 14 bases are shared with TRBD2. J was trimmed by 0 bases and V by 6 bases; bases with no gene match: 6. This CDR3 contains 17 residues. CDR1 is SQVTM and CDR2 is ANQGSEA in the germline V gene. The CDR3 DNA is TGCAGCGTCACGGGACTAGCGGGAGCGACGAACACCGGGGAGCTGTTTTTT. As protein: CSVTGLAGATNTGELFF.

This sequence joins TRBV11-3 and TRBJ2-1; TRBD2 matches 9 bases. From germline, CDR1 is SGHNT and CDR2 YENEEA. The CDR3 extends over 15 amino acids. The J segment lost 8 bases and the V segment lost 3 bases, leaving 8 bases of the junction unmatched. Here the CDR3 DNA reads TGTGCCAGCAGCTTGACTAGCGGAGGTGGGGATGAGCAGTTCTTC. Encoded protein: CASSLTSGGGDEQFF.

This chain connects TRBV25-1 to TRBJ2-7; 7 bases align to TRBD1. The CDR3 has 13 amino acids. The V and J ends lost 9 bases and 6 bases, in that order; junction bases with no gene match: 11. Per the germline V gene, CDR1 is MGHDK and CDR2 is SYGVNS. The CDR3 sequence: CARTLQGQLEQYF. The CDR3 DNA reads as TGTGCCAGGACCCTACAGGGACAGCTCGAGCAGTACTTC.

The J gene is TRBJ2-5, the V gene TRBV6-2 or TRBV6-3; 7 bases match TRBD1. Per germline, CDR1 MNHEY and CDR2 SVGEGT. The V segment lost 5 bases and the J segment 4 bases; nucleotides outside the gene matches: 10. The CDR3 length is 15 residues. CDR3 region: CASSPPGQIGETQYF. In DNA, the CDR3 is TGTGCCAGCAGTCCCCCGGGACAGATCGGAGAGACCCAGTACTTC.

The chain carries TRBV28 and TRBJ1-4, with D possibly being TRBD1 (5 bases). CDR1 and CDR2 (germline): MDHEN, SYDVKM. Trimming shortened V by 7 bases and J by 4 bases, and 10 bases separated the two germline ends. CDR3 length: 13 amino acids. The DNA for the CDR3 is TGTGCCAGCATGGGGCAGAATAATGAAAAACTGTTTTTT. Its protein is CASMGQNNEKLFF.

V is TRBV7-2 and J is TRBJ1-2; a weak D match, TRBD1 (5 bases). Germline values: CDR1 SGHTA, CDR2 FQGNSA. The V gene lost 0 bases and the J gene lost 10 bases, with 15 bases spanning the gap. The CDR3 is 14 amino acids. CDR3 sequence: CASSLAVPGKDYTF. CDR3 nucleotide sequence: TGTGCCAGCAGCTTAGCGGTACCAGGGAAGGACTACACCTTC.

This clone appeared once. The chain couples TRBV19 to TRBJ1-2; D might be TRBD1 (6 bases). The CDR3 sequence is 13 residues long. Trimming cost V 2 bases and J 6 bases, with 10 bases left between them. CDR1 is LNHDA and CDR2 is SQIVND in the germline V gene (reference sequence). Here the CDR3 DNA reads TGTGCCAGTAGTATACAGGGGAGAGATGGCTACACCTTC. Translated, it gives CASSIQGRDGYTF.

The chain combines TRBV2 with TRBJ2-7; D possibly corresponds to TRBD1 (6 bases). V shed 2 bases and J shed 4 bases, with 15 bases lying between them. This CDR3 comprises 15 residues. Germline CDR1 and CDR2: SNHLY and FYNNEI. In DNA, the CDR3 is TGTGCCAGCAGTGAACAAGCTGGGGGCGGGTACGAGCAGTACTTC. Its protein product is CASSEQAGGGYEQYF. The full variable domain, in which reference TRBV2 and TRBJ2-7 provide the parts outside the CDR3, is EPEVTQTPSHQVTQMGQEVILRCVPISNHLYFYWYRQILGQKVEFLVSFYNNEISEKSEIFDDQFSVERPDGSNFTLKIRSTKLEDSAMYFCASSEQAGGGYEQYFGPGTRLTVT.

The rearrangement joins TRBV5-1 to TRBJ2-2, with a weak D call TRBD2 (5 bases). The germline V gene has CDR1 SGHRS and CDR2 YFSETQ. The CDR3 totals 15 residues. V was cut by 2 bases and J by 4 bases, with 12 bases left in between. CDR3 amino acids: CASSLERVGTGELFF. The CDR3 DNA follows: TGCGCCAGCAGCTTAGAGAGGGTGGGCACCGGGGAGCTGTTTTTT.

The V call is TRBV15, the J call TRBJ2-7; 7 bases fit TRBD1. Germline V gives CDR1 LNHNV, CDR2 YYDKDF (reference sequence). This CDR3 contains 16 residues. Losses at the gene ends were 0 bases for V and 2 bases for J; bases not matched to a gene: 7. CDR3 coding DNA: TGTGCCACCAGCAGAGATCTGACAGGGCTCACCTACGAGCAGTACTTC. This encodes CATSRDLTGLTYEQYF.

The rearrangement joins TRBV7-2 to TRBJ1-2; 7 bases map to TRBD1. Germline V CDR1 and CDR2: SGHTA, FQGNSA. This CDR3 contains 12 residues. Trimming took 7 bases from V and 6 from J; bases not matched to a gene: 5. DNA for the CDR3: TGTGCCAGCACCACAGGGACAGATGGCTACACCTTC. Its protein product is CASTTGTDGYTF.

CDR3 protein: CASMDRIKDRARGYTF. CDR3 nucleotide sequence: TGTGCCAGTATGGACCGGATAAAGGACAGGGCTCGCGGCTACACCTTC. J is TRBJ1-2 and V is TRBV19, with TRBD1 identical over 8 bases. The CDR3 consists of 16 residues. From germline, CDR1 is LNHDA and CDR2 SQIVND (reference sequence). Losses at the gene ends were 7 bases for V and 8 bases for J; bases not matched to a gene: 18.

The chain employs TRBV19 and TRBJ1-1; 7 bases agree with TRBD1. This CDR3 has 14 residues. V trimming: 6 bases; J trimming: 0 bases; junction bases outside the gene matches: 4. Germline CDR1 reads LNHDA; CDR2 reads SQIVND (reference sequence). Written as DNA, the CDR3 is TGTGCCAGTAGACGACAGGGCATGAACACTGAAGCTTTCTTT. It encodes CASRRQGMNTEAFF.

The V gene is TRBV18, the J gene TRBJ1-4; 7 bases align to TRBD1. V lost 5 bases to trimming and J lost 5 bases; unmatched junction nucleotides: 20. Germline V gene sequence: CDR1 KGHSH, CDR2 LQKENI. This CDR3 has 19 residues. CDR3 loop: CASSSALKDRQGINEKLFF. The CDR3 DNA follows: TGTGCCAGCTCATCCGCGTTAAAAGACAGACAGGGTATAAATGAAAAACTGTTTTTT. Variable domain in full (rest from reference TRBV18 and TRBJ1-4): NAGVMQNPRHLVRRRGQEARLRCSPMKGHSHVYWYRQLPEEGLKFMVYLQKENIIDESGMPKERFSAEFPKEGPSILRIQQVVRGDSAAYFCASSSALKDRQGINEKLFFGSGTQLSVL.